This TCR beta chain stems from a study of chemoradiotherapy in HPV16-positive cancers. TCRdb's copy holds only in-frame clones and misses some; the assay was immunoSEQ multiplex PCR. The sample carries approximately 4,200 clones, about 91% recorded once. CDR3 length equals 15 residues. Looked up from germline, CDR1 is KGHSH and CDR2 is LQKENI. The V segment lost 5 bases and the J segment 0 bases; nucleotides outside the gene matches: 4. The source is a human donor with HPV-associated anogenital cancer. The sample in question was tumor tissue, obtained from a patient who underwent chemoradiotherapy. This chain joins TRBV18 and TRBJ1-1; 9 bases line up with TRBD1. The CDR3 DNA reads as TGTGCCAGCTCAAAGGGACAGGGAGTGAACACTGAAGCTTTCTTT. As protein: CASSKGQGVNTEAFF. Full variable domain (remainder filled in from reference TRBV18 and TRBJ1-1): NAGVMQNPRHLVRRRGQEARLRCSPMKGHSHVYWYRQLPEEGLKFMVYLQKENIIDESGMPKERFSAEFPKEGPSILRIQQVVRGDSAAYFCASSKGQGVNTEAFFGQGTRLTVV.